The clone carrying this TCR beta chain was seen ten or more times. Its specificity is unknown. TCRdb analysed the reads with MiXCR anew, one entry per CDR3 protein. This table has more than 45,000 distinct CDR3 sequences, 25% to 40% appearing once. Deletions cut 1 base from V and 4 bases from J, with 9 bases between. The CDR3 is 14 residues long. CDR1 is SGHTA and CDR2 is FQGNSA in the germline V gene. The data belong to a study of T cell repertoires in cytomegalovirus infection. Sequencing used PBMCs, sequenced either directly or after in vitro stimulation (not recorded which). The TCR comes from a human donor in good health (CMV status not recorded). Some clones in this sample may be carry-over from other donors' samples. This sequence joins TRBV7-2 and TRBJ2-3; D ambiguous. The CDR3 here is CASSLGGSSDTQYF. CDR3 bases: TGTGCCAGCAGCTTAGGGGGTAGTTCAGATACGCAGTATTTT.